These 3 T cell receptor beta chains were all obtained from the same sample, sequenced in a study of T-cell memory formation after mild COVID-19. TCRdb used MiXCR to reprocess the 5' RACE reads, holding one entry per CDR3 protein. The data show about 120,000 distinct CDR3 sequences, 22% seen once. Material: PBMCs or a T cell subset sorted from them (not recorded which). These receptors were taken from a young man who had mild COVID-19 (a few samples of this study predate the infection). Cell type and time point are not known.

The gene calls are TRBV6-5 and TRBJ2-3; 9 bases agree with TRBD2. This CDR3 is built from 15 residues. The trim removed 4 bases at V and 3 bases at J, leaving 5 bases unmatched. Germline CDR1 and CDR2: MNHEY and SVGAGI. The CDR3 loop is CASSSPSGETDTQYF. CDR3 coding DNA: TGTGCCAGCAGTTCTCCTAGCGGGGAGACAGATACGCAGTATTTT.

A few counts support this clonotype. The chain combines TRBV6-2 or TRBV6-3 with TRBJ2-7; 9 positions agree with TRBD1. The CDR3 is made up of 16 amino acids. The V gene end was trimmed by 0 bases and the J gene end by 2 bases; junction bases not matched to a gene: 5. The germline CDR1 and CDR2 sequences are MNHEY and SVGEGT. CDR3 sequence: CASSYSTDRGAYEQYV. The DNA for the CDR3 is TGTGCCAGCAGTTACTCGACAGACAGGGGGGCCTACGAGCAGTACGTC.

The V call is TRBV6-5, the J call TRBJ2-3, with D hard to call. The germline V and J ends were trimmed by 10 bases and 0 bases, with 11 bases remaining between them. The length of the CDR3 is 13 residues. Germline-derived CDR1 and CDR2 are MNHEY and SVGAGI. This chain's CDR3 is CATYARSTDTQYF. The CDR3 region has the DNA TGTGCCACGTACGCCCGCAGCACAGATACGCAGTATTTT.